This note documents a single T cell receptor beta chain sequence. Its antigen target is currently unknown. Per-nucleotide qualities are absent, and no much larger clonotype sits a single base away. TCRbeta CDR3 regions were amplified from genomic DNA using the immunoSEQ Assay, a bias-controlled multiplex PCR. The study's own analysis went as follows. Within the assay, amplification of reference gene primers was used to estimate how many nucleated cells each sample contained. Sequence reads were collapsed and filtered to measure the absolute abundance of every unique TCRbeta CDR3 rearrangement. For each sample, productive Simpson clonality was calculated as the square root of Simpson's diversity index across productive rearrangements. Here the immuneACCESS table is served through TCRdb, limited to in-frame sequences with V and J called. Missing clones are a known gap in these copies; in checked studies unresolved V genes cover under half, and the rest lacks a known reason. D and trimming come from the DNA, and the V and J calls and clone size come from that table. A total of about 170,000 clones appear in this sample, about 90% of them only once. The ten top clones hold 4.8% of the sample.

One collaborating source in Seattle enrolled patients while the patients were actively infected and followed the patients over time throughout the course of disease. Each collaborating institution followed its own protocols to collect whole blood in K2EDTA tubes. For TCRbeta analysis, collaborator samples were shipped as frozen whole blood, as isolated PBMCs, or as DNA extracted from either sample type. This sample was included in a study of blood T cell repertoires in COVID-19 (dated by TCRdb to the early 2020s). Describing the broader study: Collaborator samples came from the United States, Italy and Spain and covered acute and convalescent phases of COVID-19. The prospective study material was composed of cDNA or gDNA derived from T cells, B-cell-depleted T cells, or PBMCs. The samples were drawn from the first 160 participants of the ongoing ImmuneRACE study and from 1,200 or so subjects provided by 6 global collaborators. Deeply sampled blood TCRbeta repertoires from subjects exposed to, actively infected with, or recovered from COVID-19 were included in the dataset. Where HLA class I and class II types were available, the types were taken from metadata supplied by the sample provider, not from assay-based typing. Nearly every sample came with metadata listing a de-identified subject ID, COVID-19 status, age in years and sex. The repertoires were released in a freely available public database intended as a resource for research on the immune response to SARS-CoV-2. Overall study results and their limits: The quantity of clinical and demographic metadata differed by source and by participant and was supplied without curation.

CDR1 and CDR2 are read off the germline V gene (reference sequence) as LNHDA and SQIVND. Trimming costs V 6 bases and J 7 bases, and their ends lie 13 bases apart. The CDR3 spans 13 residues, from the cysteine through the phenylalanine. Just the 39-base CDR3 DNA is kept, in frame starting at base 1. This receptor was obtained from a man in his thirties or forties with COVID-19, enrolled during active disease. Recombination joined TRBV19 with TRBJ2-1, with a weak D call of TRBD1 (6 bases match). Specimen: peripheral blood. The DNA sequence is TGTGCCAGTAGCCTACAGGGTGAGAATGAGCAGTTCTTC. This translates into CASSLQGENEQFF.